The 8 T cell receptor beta chains below come from one sample, sequenced in a study of regulatory T cells in long-lasting Graves disease. Arm-PCR of CDR3 regions and iRepertoire HTBI primers were the basis on which TCR beta libraries were built. Each CDR3 protein is one row after TCRdb ran MiXCR on the multiplex PCR reads. Of 620,000 or so distinct CDR3 sequences in the sample, 16% were seen once. Noted time point: newly diagnosed GD, antithyroid drugs for less than 3 months. RNA from PBMCs was the source of the TCR library. The same data also contributed to another study, on T cells in Graves' hyperthyroidism and ophthalmopathy.

Source: peripheral blood mononuclear cells (PBMCs), taken at new diagnosis, from a patient treated with antithyroid drugs. Receptors were obtained from a woman aged 25 to 39 with Graves disease.

Many counts were recorded for this clonotype. The rearrangement links TRBV7-8 to TRBJ1-6; no reliable D call. Germline lookup yields CDR1 SGHVS and CDR2 FQNEAQ. The CDR3 runs to 11 residues. Trimming left V 2 bases short and J 10 bases short, with 3 bases between. The CDR3 here is CASSLLSPLHF. The CDR3 region has the DNA TGTGCCAGCAGCTTATTATCACCCCTCCACTTT.

V usage is TRBV12-3 or TRBV12-4 and J usage is TRBJ1-4; 7 bases match TRBD1. V shed 5 bases and J 5 bases; nucleotides not matched to a gene: 5. The CDR3 is 14 residues long. The CDR3 sequence is CASSPRDRNEKLFF. CDR3 DNA sequence: TGTGCCAGCAGTCCCCGGGACAGAAATGAAAAACTGTTTTTT.

The rearrangement uses TRBV20-1 and TRBJ1-5; 8 bases fit TRBD1. Germline V gene data show CDR1 as DFQATT and CDR2 as SNEGSKA (reference sequence). The CDR3 is 13 amino acids. Trimming cost V 6 bases and J 15 bases; bases outside gene matches: 16. CDR3 nucleotides: TGCAGTGCACAACAGGGGGGAAGTGATGTGATGCATTTT. It encodes CSAQQGGSDVMHF.

This clonotype was found a few times. V and J are TRBV14 and TRBJ1-1; 9 positions agree with TRBD1. The germline V gene encodes CDR1 SGHDN and CDR2 FVKESK. The CDR3 sequence is 14 residues long. The ends lost 3 bases at V and 6 bases at J; junction bases unmatched: 5. The CDR3 bases are TGTGCCAGCAGCCATGTCCGGGACAGGGCTGAAGCTTTCTTT. Its protein product is CASSHVRDRAEAFF.

This clonotype was detected only once. This may stem from a read error, because a much larger clone lies one nucleotide away. The chain joins TRBV28 to TRBJ1-5, with a tentative D call TRBD1 (5 bases). V was clipped by 8 bases and J by 16 bases, with 21 bases between them. The CDR3 totals 12 residues. Germline CDR1 MDHEN, CDR2 SYDVKM. CDR3 sequence reads: CASETTDGGSHF. The CDR3, as DNA: TGTGCCAGCGAGACGACAGACGGGGGTTCTCATTTT.

The chain recombines TRBV5-1 with TRBJ2-2; the match to TRBD1 covers 7 bases. The CDR3 is 16 residues long. CDR1 is SGHRS, CDR2 YFSETQ, per germline. V lost 2 bases and J lost 1; bases outside the gene matches: 5. The chain's CDR3 is CASSFTGTVNTGELFF. In DNA form, the CDR3 reads TGCGCCAGCAGCTTTACCGGGACAGTGAACACCGGGGAGCTGTTTTTT. Looking up the rest from reference TRBV5-1 and TRBJ2-2 gives the full variable domain: KAGVTQTPRYLIKTRGQQVTLSCSPISGHRSVSWYQQTPGQGLQFLFEYFSETQRNKGNFPGRFSGRQFSNSRSEMNVSTLELGDSALYLCASSFTGTVNTGELFFGEGSRLTVL.

On this clonotype itself: A read error may be the cause here, since a much bigger clone is one base away. Written as DNA, the CDR3 is TGTGACAGCAGTTTGATCGCTAGCGGTTCCTACGAGCAGTACTTC. This codes for CDSSLIASGSYEQYF. V usage is TRBV12-3 or TRBV12-4 and J usage is TRBJ2-7; 7 bases fit TRBD2. This CDR3 comprises 15 residues.

The CDR3 loop reads CASSQGQSSYEQYF. The CDR3 region has the DNA TGTGCCAGCAGCCAAGGCCAGAGCTCCTACGAGCAGTACTTC. The J gene is TRBJ2-7, the V gene TRBV3-1; D ambiguous. Per the germline V gene, CDR1 is LGHDT and CDR2 is YNNKEL (reference sequence). CDR3 length equals 14 residues. V lost 1 base and J 0 bases, leaving 7 bases between the germline ends.